This T cell receptor beta chain is drawn from a study of beta chain features in type 1 diabetes (dated by TCRdb to 2017 to 2018). About the investigation overall: Mean age, gender distribution, total cell number and subset yield were not different between patients and healthy donors. A total of roughly 98,000,000 sorted cells were examined across all samples, and a strong correlation was observed between cell number per subset and RNA yield. The study compared TCRB repertoires of sorted circulating CD4+ T cell subsets between recently diagnosed type 1 diabetes patients and matched healthy donors. Regulatory and stem cell-like memory subsets were obtained from only 8 patients and about eight healthy donors, while naive and central memory subsets were obtained from all 30 or so donors. Here is what the overall study found, with its caveats: Patients with type 1 diabetes made fewer insertions and deleted more nucleotides at VDJ recombination sites, implying thymic rearrangement abnormalities. Sequencing cDNA rather than genomic DNA could over-represent highly expressing activated cells, although activation and CD3 levels did not differ between groups. PCR might favor shorter templates, but patient and control samples were amplified and corrected together, so any skew would affect both groups equally. Naive, central memory and regulatory TCRB repertoires appeared more similar among patients than among healthy donors. Because small numbers of individuals were included in the HLA sub-analyses, any influence of HLA type on TCRB rearrangement was left unresolved. A moderate but significant shortening of TCRB CDR3 length was observed in type 1 diabetes patients in all four CD4+ subsets.

The entire isolated RNA was reverse transcribed using the High Capacity cDNA Reverse Transcription Kit, and thus expressed TCRB transcripts were sequenced. Naive, central memory and regulatory T cell samples underwent deep immunoSEQ sequencing, averaging around 3.7 million total reads per sample. Sorted cells were lysed in RLT buffer, and RNA was extracted using DNase-treated RNeasy Micro or Mini kits according to cell number. Each cell subset was processed separately to prevent cross-contamination, with patient and healthy donor samples processed together. Using the immunoSEQ multiplex PCR, TCRB sequences were amplified from cDNA into 87-bp fragments spanning the CDR3 region. Sequencing of the amplicons was done on the Illumina HiSeq platform. The authors processed their data as follows. PCR bias was computationally corrected using synthetic template baselines, reads within Hamming distance 2 were collapsed, and singletons that could not be merged were discarded. Reads were aligned to IMGT to assign V, D and J genes, CDR3 length, and insertions or deletions at six rearrangement sites. Within each subset, clonotype counts were normalized to sorted cell number, and only after that were true diversity and Gini coefficients computed with the tcR R package. The overlap coefficient, calculated on TCRB nucleotide sequences, was used to measure repertoire sharing. Out-of-frame TCRB sequences from naive cells were analyzed as a proxy for the pre-selection repertoire. TCRdb mirrors the immuneACCESS table, restricted to in-frame sequences. Some clones are absent from its copies; in checked studies, under half trace to an unresolved V gene, and the reason for the others is unknown. That table is the source of V, J and clone size, and D and trimming were worked out from the DNA. The sample yields about 700,000 clones; about an eighth were counted once. Of the sample, around 0.022% falls within the top ten clones.

Each donor gave one peripheral blood draw, roughly 120 mL on average, collected into heparinised tubes. A BD FACSAria II was used to sort naive, central memory, regulatory and stem cell-like memory CD4+ T cells with a panel that included CD45RO, CCR7, CD25, CD127, CD95 and CD27. All sorted populations exceeded 95% purity. Right away, PBMCs were isolated by Lymphoprep density gradient centrifugation and were stained directly, with no culture step. Samples were stained and sorted in pairs, with one healthy donor and one patient per experiment, so that batch effects were minimized. In its sample, this clone was seen a few times. Its recognized antigen is unknown. The input lacks base qualities; no much larger clone sits a single base away. V gives up 0 bases and J gives up 2 bases, and the segment between their germline ends measures 12 bases. From the cysteine through the phenylalanine, the CDR3 covers 15 amino acids. CDR3 DNA is the only sequence kept; it has 45 bases, read in frame from the first base. Taken from the germline V gene, the CDR1 and CDR2 loops are SGDLS and YYNGEE.

The source is a man aged 18 to 30 with type 1 diabetes. The sequence joins TRBV9 to TRBJ2-7, with the D segment identity uncertain. The source material was naive CD4+ T cells from blood. The cell subset or site label corresponds to: true naive CD4+ T cells. The DNA is TGTGCCAGCAGCGTAGCGTCCACGGAGACCTACGAGCAGTACTTC. Its translation reads: CASSVASTETYEQYF.